The clone carrying this T cell receptor (beta chain) appeared a single time. Its antigen is unidentified. This record comes from a study of T cell repertoires in ileal Crohn's disease. About the research overall: At surgery, around 36% of patients smoked, with median disease duration approximately 7.3 years. About half received postoperative treatment, around ten with thiopurines and approximately 19 anti-TNF.

Measured with immunoSEQ multiplex PCR; TCRdb has only the in-frame clones, and not every one. The sample consists of some 4,500 clones, roughly 80% of them appearing once. Study-level results: High-frequency clones were more common in sorted CD8 than CD4 cells. Every patient over 26.8% clonality showed endoscopic recurrence.

Germline lookup yields CDR1 SGHRS and CDR2 YFSETQ. This CDR3 region has 15 residues. Trimming took off 4 bases at V and 0 bases at J, with 10 bases between the two ends. What was sequenced was ileal tissue. This sequence was found in an adult with Crohn's disease. The genes are TRBV5-1 and TRBJ2-2; possible D gene TRBD2, 5 bases. For the CDR3, the DNA is TGCGCCAGCAGCCGAGGGTACCCGAACACCGGGGAGCTGTTTTTT. Its translation is CASSRGYPNTGELFF.